A single sample gave rise to the 14 T cell receptor beta chains below, sequenced in a study of T cell repertoires in cytomegalovirus infection. TCRdb ran MiXCR on the reads and lists one entry per CDR3 protein. The repertoire consists of hundreds of thousands of distinct CDR3 sequences, with around 32% occurring once and the leading ten covering roughly an eighth. What these receptors recognize is not known. The material was cultured CD8+ T cells from PBMCs, obtained from culture after CMV antigen stimulation. These receptors were taken from a human donor in good health (CMV status not recorded). Some clones in this sample may be carry-over from other donors' samples.

This clonotype was seen more than once but under ten times. The V call is TRBV4-2, the J call TRBJ2-1, with D perhaps being TRBD1 or TRBD2 (5 bases each). This CDR3 is built from 17 residues. Germline loops: CDR1 LGHNA, CDR2 YNFKEQ. Trimming pared 0 bases from V and 9 bases from J, leaving 21 bases between. The CDR3 bases are TGTGCCAGCAGCCAAGAAAGGTCTAGCTATGATGGGGGTGAGCAGTTCTTC. Translated: CASSQERSSYDGGEQFF.

The chain employs TRBV25-1 and TRBJ1-5; TRBD1 is a possible D gene (6 bases). The CDR3 consists of 14 residues. Germline CDR1 MGHDK, CDR2 SYGVNS. V was cut by 3 bases and J by 3 bases, with 9 bases left in between. Here the CDR3 reads CASSEDSYNQPQHF. Written as DNA, the CDR3 is TGTGCCAGCAGTGAGGACAGTTACAATCAGCCCCAGCATTTT. The whole variable domain, filled in from reference TRBV25-1 and TRBJ1-5, reads EADIYQTPRYLVIGTGKKITLECSQTMGHDKMYWYQQDPGMELHLIHYSYGVNSTEKGDLSSESTVSRIRTEHFPLTLESARPSHTSQYLCASSEDSYNQPQHFGDGTRLSIL.

Comment on this clonotype: A read error may be the cause here, since a much bigger clone is one base away. V is TRBV7-3 and J is TRBJ2-1; 11 bases fit TRBD2. Per germline, CDR1 SGHTA and CDR2 FQGTGA. V shed 3 bases, J shed 3 bases, and the junction held 13 bases outside the gene matches. This CDR3 region has 19 residues. CDR3 sequence (DNA): TGTGCCAGCAGCTTGTCTAGCGGGGGGTCGCTTCGCGACTACAATGAGCAGTTCTTC. Protein sequence: CASSLSSGGSLRDYNEQFF.

This sequence joins TRBV24-1 and TRBJ2-1; D unclear. V was cut by 4 bases and J by 6 bases, with 9 bases left in between. There are 13 residues in the CDR3. The germline CDR1 and CDR2 sequences are KGHDR and SFDVKD. The CDR3 here is CATSETSRNEQFF. The CDR3 DNA sequence: TGTGCCACCAGTGAGACAAGCCGCAATGAGCAGTTCTTC.

The CDR3 region has the DNA TGTGCCATAGGGACAGGATATGGCTACACCTTC. Amino acid sequence: CAIGTGYGYTF. The chain has TRBV19 and TRBJ1-2; 8 nucleotides match TRBD1. CDR1 LNHDA and CDR2 SQIVND come from the germline V gene (reference sequence). J lost 5 bases, V lost 10 bases, and 3 bases had no gene match. The CDR3 is 11 amino acids.

This clonotype was observed a few times. The rearrangement joins TRBV28 to TRBJ2-1, with 13 bases lining up with TRBD2. This CDR3 has 15 amino acids. Trimming cost V 7 bases and J 6 bases; bases outside gene matches: 6. Germline values: CDR1 MDHEN, CDR2 SYDVKM. CDR3 region: CASNGRLAGGNEQFF. The CDR3 region has the DNA TGTGCCAGCAATGGAAGACTAGCGGGGGGCAATGAGCAGTTCTTC.

In its sample, this clonotype was seen a few times. The gene calls are TRBV6-2 or TRBV6-3 and TRBJ2-1; D gene unclear. From germline, CDR1 is MNHEY and CDR2 SVGEGT. V was pared by 6 bases and J by 0 bases, with 12 bases between. The CDR3 contains 15 residues. CDR3 in DNA: TGTGCCAGCAGACCTACGAGGCGCTCCTACAATGAGCAGTTCTTC. It specifies CASRPTRRSYNEQFF.

Turning to this clonotype: This may be a read error, as it is one base from a much larger clone. This chain links TRBV13 with TRBJ2-7; 7 bases agree with TRBD1. The V gene end was trimmed by 5 bases and the J gene end by 0 bases; junction bases not matched to a gene: 4. The CDR3 sequence is 14 residues long. The germline gives CDR1 PRHDT, CDR2 FYEKMQ (reference sequence). The CDR3 sequence is CASSPDRSSYEQYF. CDR3 nucleotides: TGTGCCAGCAGCCCGGACAGGAGCTCCTACGAGCAGTACTTC.

V usage is TRBV7-9 and J usage is TRBJ2-1, with D perhaps matching TRBD2 (6 bases). Germline V gene data show CDR1 as SEHNR and CDR2 as FQNEAQ (reference sequence). V gave up 0 bases and J gave up 3 bases, with 12 bases separating them. The CDR3 has 16 amino acids. CDR3 residues: CASSLALGTGYNEQFF. The CDR3, as DNA: TGTGCCAGCAGCTTAGCGCTGGGGACTGGCTACAATGAGCAGTTCTTC.

A note on this clonotype: Without the conserved terminal phenylalanine or tryptophan, this CDR3 likely stems from a read error. The chain is built from TRBV19 and TRBJ1-1; 11 bases fit TRBD1. This CDR3 is 17 amino acids long. CDR1 is LNHDA, CDR2 SQIVND, per germline (reference sequence). V trimming: 4 bases; J trimming: 0 bases; junction bases outside the gene matches: 7. CDR3 amino acids: CASSTIWTGGLNTEAFS. CDR3 nucleotides: TGTGCCAGTAGTACCATATGGACAGGGGGCCTGAACACTGAAGCTTTCTCT.

The chain couples TRBV11-2 to TRBJ2-6, with D perhaps matching TRBD1 or TRBD2 (5 bases each). The CDR3 spans 15 residues. Per the germline V gene, CDR1 is SGHAT and CDR2 is FQNNGV. V was trimmed by 2 bases and J by 9 bases, leaving 14 bases between them. CDR3 protein: CASSLWGTQVNVLTF. CDR3 coding DNA: TGTGCCAGCAGCTTATGGGGGACCCAAGTCAACGTCCTGACTTTC.

This clonotype has just one count. The chain has TRBV6-2 or TRBV6-3 and TRBJ1-5; 7 positions match TRBD1. The CDR3 is made up of 14 amino acids. Trimming removed 11 bases from V and 5 bases from J; junction bases left unmatched: 12. Germline assignment: CDR1 MNHEY and CDR2 SVGEGT. CDR3 protein: CASRGGLSDQPQHF. In DNA, the CDR3 is TGTGCCTCCAGGGGGGGACTGAGCGATCAGCCCCAGCATTTT.

The chain carries TRBV7-9 and TRBJ2-6; 9 positions match TRBD1. Germline CDR1 is SEHNR and CDR2 is FQNEAQ (reference sequence). The CDR3 sequence is 15 residues long. V lost 6 bases to trimming and J lost 13 bases; unmatched junction nucleotides: 13. The DNA for the CDR3 is TGTGCCAGCAGATCCGGGACAGGGCCTTCCTGGGTCCTGACTTTC. Translating it yields CASRSGTGPSWVLTF.

A note on this clonotype: This may be a read error, as it is one base from a much larger clone. The chain employs TRBV7-2 and TRBJ2-7; D is possibly TRBD1 (6 bases). The V and J ends lost 6 bases and 0 bases respectively, with 15 bases between them. This CDR3 is built from 15 residues. Germline V gene lookup returns CDR1 SGHTA and CDR2 FQGNSA. The CDR3 is CASSQPRQVSYEQYF. For the CDR3, the DNA is TGTGCCAGCAGTCAACCGAGACAGGTCTCCTACGAGCAGTACTTC.